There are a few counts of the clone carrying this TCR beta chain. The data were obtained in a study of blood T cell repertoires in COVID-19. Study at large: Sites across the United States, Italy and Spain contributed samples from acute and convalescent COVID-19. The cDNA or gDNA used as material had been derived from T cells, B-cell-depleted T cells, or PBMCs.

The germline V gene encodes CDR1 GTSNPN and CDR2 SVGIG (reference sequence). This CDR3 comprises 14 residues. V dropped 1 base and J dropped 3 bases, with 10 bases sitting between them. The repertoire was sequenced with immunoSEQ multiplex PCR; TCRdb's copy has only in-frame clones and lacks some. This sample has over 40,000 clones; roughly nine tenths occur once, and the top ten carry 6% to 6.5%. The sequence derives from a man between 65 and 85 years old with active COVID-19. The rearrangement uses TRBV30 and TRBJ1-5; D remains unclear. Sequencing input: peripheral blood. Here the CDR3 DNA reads TGTGCCTGGAGTGACAAAGGAGACAATCAGCCCCAGCATTTT. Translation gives CAWSDKGDNQPQHF.